This T cell receptor (beta chain) was retrieved from a study of blood T cell repertoires in COVID-19. Study information: Both acute and convalescent COVID-19 samples were obtained from the United States, Italy and Spain. PBMCs, B-cell-depleted T cells, or T cells were the source of the cDNA or gDNA that made up the material.

Methods used by the authors: Reference gene primer amplification in the assay estimated nucleated cell counts. Assay: immunoSEQ multiplex PCR; the TCRdb copy retains only in-frame clones and omits some. V, J and clone size were drawn from that table, and D and trimming were deduced from the DNA. The table has about 120,000 clones, around 86% seen once. This CDR3 has 15 amino acids. Germline V CDR1 and CDR2: MNHEY, SVGAGI. Trimming stripped 6 bases from V and 5 bases from J, with 19 bases between. This receptor was taken from an older man with acute or convalescent COVID-19. The sequenced sample consisted of peripheral blood. This rearrangement joins TRBV6-5 to TRBJ2-5; tentatively, D is TRBD2 (6 bases). CDR3 loop: CASREGPYSMETQYF. The DNA of the CDR3 is TGTGCCAGCAGGGAGGGGCCTTACAGTATGGAGACCCAGTACTTC.